Below, 20 T cell receptor beta chains from the same sample are listed, as sequenced in a study of T cells in localized non-small cell lung cancer (TCRdb year 2020). The method behind the library was the immunoSEQ multiplex PCR assay. What TCRdb holds here is the immuneACCESS table cut down to in-frame rearrangements. Part of the clones is not present; checked against another copy, under half of the missing clones reflect an unresolved V gene, and the others are unexplained. The sample table shows 9,500 to 10,000 clones, and about nine tenths are seen once. The top ten constitute 15% to 20% of the sample. The sample here was peripheral blood, taken before any cancer treatment. Receptors originate from a male donor aged 60 or over with stage III squamous cell lung carcinoma.

In nucleotides, the CDR3 is TGTGCCAGCAGTCCCCGCCGGGACAGCGCTATTTACGAGCAGTACTTC. It codes for CASSPRRDSAIYEQYF. This chain joins TRBV27 and TRBJ2-7, with 7 bases identical to TRBD1. This CDR3 comprises 16 residues. Unmatched junction bases numbered 14, after V lost 5 bases and J lost 4 bases. Germline assignment: CDR1 MNHEY and CDR2 SMNVEV (reference sequence).

This sequence joins TRBV5-8 and TRBJ1-4, with D uncertain. Germline-derived CDR1 and CDR2 are SGHTS and YDEGEE. The CDR3 contains 13 residues. V lost 6 bases, J lost 2 bases, and 8 bases lay in between. The CDR3 nucleotides read TGTGCCAGCACCGATGGCACTAATGAAAAACTGTTTTTT. Translating gives CASTDGTNEKLFF.

V is TRBV5-1 and J is TRBJ2-3; possible D gene TRBD1, 6 bases. The CDR3 length is 14 residues. V lost 5 bases and J 3 bases, leaving 13 bases between the germline ends. CDR1 and CDR2 from the germline V gene are SGHRS and YFSETQ. The CDR3 region is CASREGTLTDTQYF. CDR3 nucleotide sequence: TGCGCCAGCAGGGAAGGGACACTAACAGATACGCAGTATTTT.

V and J are TRBV2 and TRBJ2-5, with a tentative D call TRBD2 (5 bases). There are 14 residues in the CDR3. V gave up 6 bases and J gave up 7 bases, with 18 bases separating them. Germline CDR1 SNHLY, CDR2 FYNNEI. The CDR3 DNA is TGTGCCAGCAGCCTAACCTTCGGGGAAGGGACCCAGTACTTC. Its protein product is CASSLTFGEGTQYF.

This chain uses TRBV5-1 with TRBJ2-1; 7 bases align to TRBD2. The junction had 8 bases not matched to a gene; V was cut back by 3 bases and J by 8 bases. Germline CDR1 is SGHRS and CDR2 is YFSETQ. The CDR3 is 14 amino acids. CDR3 sequence reads: CASSSPWGGDEQFF. CDR3 DNA sequence: TGCGCCAGCAGCTCCCCTTGGGGAGGGGATGAGCAGTTCTTC.

Here the CDR3 DNA reads TGTGCCAGCAGTTTAAGGTTATACAATCAGCCCCAGCATTTT. Protein: CASSLRLYNQPQHF. The chain carries TRBV27 and TRBJ1-5; D is ambiguous. This CDR3 has 14 amino acids. V gave up 2 bases and J gave up 3 bases, with 8 bases separating them. Germline CDR1 is MNHEY and CDR2 is SMNVEV (reference sequence).

The chain recombines TRBV19 with TRBJ1-1; 9 bases line up with TRBD1. V shed 4 bases, J shed 0 bases, and the junction held 12 bases outside the gene matches. This CDR3 is 18 amino acids long. CDR1 LNHDA and CDR2 SQIVND come from the germline V gene (reference sequence). CDR3 sequence: CASSRSGGQGSMNTEAFF. For the CDR3, the DNA is TGTGCCAGTAGTAGATCCGGGGGACAGGGCTCCATGAACACTGAAGCTTTCTTT.

J is TRBJ1-3 and V is TRBV6-6, with D uncertain. Trimming removed 2 bases at V and 1 base at J, with 6 bases between. The CDR3 sequence is 14 residues long. The germline V gene encodes CDR1 MNHNY and CDR2 SVGAGI (reference sequence). The CDR3 protein is CASSYKGSGNTIYF. DNA for the CDR3: TGTGCCAGCAGTTACAAGGGTTCTGGAAACACCATATATTTT.

The chain carries TRBV19 and TRBJ1-2; tentatively, D is TRBD1 (5 bases). CDR1 is LNHDA and CDR2 is SQIVND in the germline V gene (reference sequence). V was pared by 9 bases and J by 4 bases, with 12 bases between. CDR3 length equals 12 residues. The chain's CDR3 is CASRTGTYGYTF. Here the CDR3 DNA reads TGTGCCAGCAGAACAGGAACCTATGGCTACACCTTC.

The chain uses TRBV14 and TRBJ1-6, with TRBD1 matching over 8 bases. CDR1 and CDR2 (germline): SGHDN, FVKESK. This CDR3 region has 14 residues. After removal of 4 bases from V and 7 bases from J, the junction contained 3 bases not matched to a gene. The CDR3 here is CASSPHRGNSPLHF. The CDR3 DNA is TGTGCCAGCAGCCCACACAGGGGGAATTCACCCCTCCACTTT.

This sequence joins TRBV7-9 and TRBJ1-6; D is uncertain. The CDR3 is 12 amino acids. CDR1 is SEHNR and CDR2 is FQNEAQ in the germline V gene (reference sequence). Deletions cut 2 bases from V and 11 bases from J, with 7 bases between. The CDR3 DNA reads as TGTGCCAGCAGCTTAACTGAAGCACCCCTCCACTTT. It specifies CASSLTEAPLHF.

There are a few counts of this clone. In nucleotides, the CDR3 is TGTGCCAGCAGCTTGGCCAACCAGGAAGCTTTCTTT. Translation: CASSLANQEAFF. The chain uses TRBV5-4 and TRBJ1-1; D unclear. Germline CDR1 SGHNT, CDR2 YYREEE (reference sequence). The V and J ends lost 0 bases and 8 bases respectively, with 8 bases between them. This CDR3 comprises 12 residues. Drawing the rest from reference TRBV5-4 and TRBJ1-1, the complete variable domain is ETGVTQSPTHLIKTRGQQVTLRCSSQSGHNTVSWYQQALGQGPQFIFQYYREEENGRGNFPPRFSGLQFPNYSSELNVNALELDDSALYLCASSLANQEAFFGQGTRLTVV.

V gene TRBV18 combines with J gene TRBJ1-4, with 7 bases aligning to TRBD1. Germline assignment: CDR1 KGHSH and CDR2 LQKENI. The length of the CDR3 is 16 residues. V shed 3 bases, J shed 0 bases, and the junction held 4 bases outside the gene matches. The CDR3 loop reads CASSPPGQSTNEKLFF. The CDR3 region has the DNA TGTGCCAGCTCACCGCCGGGACAGTCAACTAATGAAAAACTGTTTTTT.

The chain joins TRBV28 to TRBJ1-1; D call uncertain. Trimming left V 5 bases short and J 0 bases short, with 10 bases between. The germline CDR1 and CDR2 sequences are MDHEN and SYDVKM. The CDR3 spans 14 residues. This chain's CDR3 is CASSPALMNTEAFF. The CDR3 DNA reads TGTGCCAGCAGTCCCGCGCTTATGAACACTGAAGCTTTCTTT.

This chain joins TRBV30 and TRBJ1-1, with unresolved D. Germline V lookup: CDR1 GTSNPN, CDR2 SVGIG (reference sequence). V lost 3 bases and J 5 bases, leaving 7 bases between the germline ends. The CDR3 is 11 amino acids. The CDR3 here is CAWRDATEAFF. The DNA for the CDR3 is TGTGCCTGGAGAGACGCGACTGAAGCTTTCTTT.

As for this clone: In the same sample, other DNA sequences code for this CDR3. The chain uses TRBV23-1 and TRBJ1-4; D gene ambiguous. TRBV23-1 is marked as an open reading frame, function uncertain. The CDR3 length is 13 residues. V was clipped by 8 bases and J by 8 bases, with 15 bases between them. In DNA, the CDR3 is TGCGCCAGCCTCAACTTTTCTTTCGAAAAACTGTTTTTT. Its protein product is CASLNFSFEKLFF.

This clone has just one count. V gene TRBV5-6 combines with J gene TRBJ2-5; 7 bases map to TRBD1. V lost 1 base to trimming and J lost 1 base; unmatched junction nucleotides: 10. This CDR3 has 17 residues. Germline V CDR1 and CDR2: SGHDT, YYEEEE. The CDR3 bases are TGTGCCAGCAGCTTGATACAGGGGATTACCCTCCAAGAGACCCAGTACTTC. As protein: CASSLIQGITLQETQYF. Looking up the rest from reference TRBV5-6 and TRBJ2-5 gives the full variable domain: DAGVTQSPTHLIKTRGQQVTLRCSPKSGHDTVSWYQQALGQGPQFIFQYYEEEERQRGNFPDRFSGHQFPNYSSELNVNALLLGDSALYLCASSLIQGITLQETQYFGPGTRLLVL.

The chain carries TRBV5-5 and TRBJ1-2; TRBD1 agrees at 9 bases. The CDR3 has 15 residues. J gave up 7 bases and V 4 bases, and 11 bases lay outside the gene matches. Germline V gene lookup returns CDR1 SGHKS and CDR2 YYEKEE (reference sequence). CDR3 bases: TGTGCCAGCAGCCGGGACAGGGAACCGTGGGGTGGCTACACCTTC. Its translation: CASSRDREPWGGYTF. Supplemented by reference TRBV5-5 and TRBJ1-2, the full variable domain reads DAGVTQSPTHLIKTRGQQVTLRCSPISGHKSVSWYQQVLGQGPQFIFQYYEKEERGRGNFPDRFSARQFPNYSSELNVNALLLGDSALYLCASSRDREPWGGYTFGSGTRLTVV.

The genes are TRBV6-6 and TRBJ1-5; D is possibly TRBD1 (5 bases). The V and J ends lost 6 bases and 0 bases respectively, with 12 bases between them. Germline V gene data show CDR1 as MNHNY and CDR2 as SVGAGI (reference sequence). The CDR3 loop spans 15 amino acids. CDR3 DNA: TGTGCCAGCAGAATCAGGGAGTATAGCAATCAGCCCCAGCATTTT. This gives the protein CASRIREYSNQPQHF.

The chain uses TRBV2 and TRBJ1-6; the D gene is possibly TRBD1 (6 bases). Germline V gene lookup returns CDR1 SNHLY and CDR2 FYNNEI. CDR3 size: 13 residues. Trimming took 7 bases from V and 8 from J, leaving 12 bases between them. The CDR3 loop reads CASNYRADSPLHF. Here the CDR3 DNA reads TGTGCCAGCAACTACAGGGCTGATTCACCCCTCCACTTT. Variable domain in full (rest from reference TRBV2 and TRBJ1-6): EPEVTQTPSHQVTQMGQEVILRCVPISNHLYFYWYRQILGQKVEFLVSFYNNEISEKSEIFDDQFSVERPDGSNFTLKIRSTKLEDSAMYFCASNYRADSPLHFGNGTRLTVT.